The 20 T cell receptor beta chains below were found in one sample sequenced in a study of blood T cell repertoires in COVID-19 (dated by TCRdb to the early 2020s). The library was obtained by the immunoSEQ multiplex PCR assay. This immuneACCESS table, as held by TCRdb, lists in-frame sequences with V and J called but not all clones. Of the missing ones, under half trace to an unresolved V gene in checked studies; the others have no known cause. This sample holds a few hundred thousand clones; roughly nine tenths were observed only once. The top ten clones comprise 1.2% of the sample. The sample consisted of peripheral blood. These receptor sequences come from a man aged 35 to 55 with acute or convalescent COVID-19.

This chain uses TRBV6-5 with TRBJ1-5, with D perhaps TRBD1 (6 bases). With 7 bases removed from V and 7 bases from J, the gap between germline ends came to 17 bases. The V gene's germline CDR1 is MNHEY and CDR2 SVGAGI. CDR3 size: 14 residues. CDR3: CASMTRGRGQPQHF. DNA of the CDR3: TGTGCCAGCATGACCAGGGGCCGTGGCCAGCCCCAGCATTTT.

This chain joins TRBV9 and TRBJ1-2; D is uncertain. The CDR3 is made up of 12 amino acids. With 7 bases removed from V and 4 bases from J, the gap between germline ends came to 11 bases. Germline values: CDR1 SGDLS, CDR2 YYNGEE. CDR3 protein: CASLGIPYGYTF. For the CDR3, the DNA is TGTGCCAGCCTCGGGATCCCCTATGGCTACACCTTC.

J is TRBJ1-3 and V is TRBV7-2; the D gene is possibly TRBD1 (5 bases). Trimming took 1 base from V and 4 from J, leaving 11 bases between them. From germline, CDR1 is SGHTA and CDR2 FQGNSA. The CDR3 covers 15 residues. The CDR3 DNA follows: TGTGCCAGCAGCTTAGTGCAGGGTCTAGGAAACACCATATATTTT. The encoded protein is CASSLVQGLGNTIYF.

The chain has TRBV30 and TRBJ2-2, with unresolved D. CDR3 size: 15 residues. The V gene's germline CDR1 is GTSNPN and CDR2 SVGIG (reference sequence). V was shortened by 2 bases and J by 0 bases, with 10 bases between the two germline ends. DNA of the CDR3: TGTGCCTGGAGTAGAGCCCTAACGAACACCGGGGAGCTGTTTTTT. It yields the protein CAWSRALTNTGELFF. Filled out from reference TRBV30 and TRBJ2-2, the complete variable domain reads SQTIHQWPATLVQPVGSPLSLECTVEGTSNPNLYWYRQAAGRGLQLLFYSVGIGQISSEVPQNLSASRPQDRQFILSSKKLLLSDSGFYLCAWSRALTNTGELFFGEGSRLTVL.

The chain is built from TRBV10-3 and TRBJ1-2, with no clear D. Germline assignment: CDR1 ENHRY and CDR2 SYGVKD. Trimming left V 4 bases short and J 6 bases short, with 9 bases between. This CDR3 is 12 amino acids long. CDR3 sequence (DNA): TGTGCCATCAGTGCCCCGGGTGATGGCTACACCTTC. It yields the protein CAISAPGDGYTF.

The gene calls are TRBV4-2 and TRBJ2-3; 9 bases match TRBD2. The CDR3 extends over 20 amino acids. CDR1 is LGHNA and CDR2 is YNFKEQ in the germline V gene. The J segment lost 2 bases and the V segment lost 2 bases, leaving 17 bases of the junction unmatched. CDR3 in amino acids: CASSQKLRGWRGGATDTQYF. CDR3 nucleotide sequence: TGTGCCAGCAGCCAAAAGCTTAGAGGGTGGCGGGGGGGCGCCACAGATACGCAGTATTTT.

This chain joins TRBV2 and TRBJ1-4, with 7 bases lining up with TRBD1. The ends lost 8 bases at V and 7 bases at J; junction bases unmatched: 10. The CDR3 consists of 14 residues. CDR1 is SNHLY and CDR2 is FYNNEI in the germline V gene. The CDR3, as DNA: TGTGCCAGCGGATTGGGACAGCGGCCTGAAAAACTGTTTTTT. Amino acid sequence: CASGLGQRPEKLFF.

This clone appeared once. This chain joins TRBV28 and TRBJ2-7, with TRBD1 as a possible D gene (7 bases). The CDR3 loop spans 14 amino acids. V dropped 3 bases and J dropped 0 bases, with 9 bases sitting between them. Germline CDR1 reads MDHEN; CDR2 reads SYDVKM. CDR3 residues: CASSFQGGSYEQYF. The CDR3 region has the DNA TGTGCCAGCAGTTTTCAGGGGGGCTCCTACGAGCAGTACTTC.

The chain couples TRBV5-1 to TRBJ1-2; D gene ambiguous. The V gene lost 1 base and the J gene lost 0 bases, with 7 bases spanning the gap. The V gene's germline CDR1 is SGHRS and CDR2 YFSETQ. This CDR3 is 14 amino acids long. CDR3 sequence (DNA): TGCGCCAGCAGCTTGTACGGAGCTAACTATGGCTACACCTTC. It translates to CASSLYGANYGYTF.

The rearrangement links TRBV27 to TRBJ2-7, with D maybe TRBD2 (5 bases). V dropped 6 bases and J dropped 3 bases, with 6 bases sitting between them. This CDR3 comprises 11 residues. Germline V gene sequence: CDR1 MNHEY, CDR2 SMNVEV (reference sequence). CDR3 amino acids: CASSAGYEQYF. DNA for the CDR3: TGTGCCAGCAGCGCGGGCTACGAGCAGTACTTC.

The V and J genes are TRBV5-6 and TRBJ2-1; D unresolved. Germline values: CDR1 SGHDT, CDR2 YYEEEE. Trimming removed 1 base at V and 9 bases at J, with 5 bases between. The CDR3 consists of 11 residues. The CDR3 bases are TGTGCCAGCAGCTTGTCTTTTGAGCAGTTCTTC. This sequence encodes CASSLSFEQFF.

V usage is TRBV29-1 and J usage is TRBJ2-2, with D perhaps matching TRBD2 (6 bases). Germline V lookup: CDR1 SQVTM, CDR2 ANQGSEA. The CDR3 spans 16 residues. The V end lost 4 bases, the J end lost 1 base, and 16 bases lay between the germline ends. The CDR3 sequence is CSVVGREWGNTGELFF. The CDR3 DNA is TGCAGCGTTGTTGGCCGGGAGTGGGGGAACACCGGGGAGCTGTTTTTT.

With regard to this clone: One junction end does not reproduce the germline sequence, and a read error may be involved. This chain joins TRBV7-7 and TRBJ1-4; tentatively, D is TRBD1 (5 bases). CDR1 and CDR2 from the germline V gene are SSHAT and FNYEAQ (reference sequence). This CDR3 spans 13 amino acids. In DNA, the CDR3 is TGTGCTAGCAGCTTGATAACAGGTGAAAAACTGTTTTTT. Residues: CASSLITGEKLFF.

The chain uses TRBV19 and TRBJ2-1, with 7 bases lining up with TRBD1. Trimming took 5 bases from V and 3 from J; bases not matched to a gene: 7. Germline lookup yields CDR1 LNHDA and CDR2 SQIVND (reference sequence). The CDR3 loop spans 15 amino acids. The CDR3 DNA reads as TGTGCCAGTAGTGGCAGACAGGGTCTCTACAATGAGCAGTTCTTC. Encoded protein: CASSGRQGLYNEQFF. Drawing the rest from reference TRBV19 and TRBJ2-1, the complete variable domain is DGGITQSPKYLFRKEGQNVTLSCEQNLNHDAMYWYRQDPGQGLRLIYYSQIVNDFQKGDIAEGYSVSREKKESFPLTVTSAQKNPTAFYLCASSGRQGLYNEQFFGPGTRLTVL.

This chain uses TRBV13 with TRBJ1-4; TRBD1 matches at 8 bases. Germline CDR1 reads PRHDT; CDR2 reads FYEKMQ (reference sequence). V shed 6 bases, J shed 7 bases, and the junction held 10 bases outside the gene matches. CDR3 length: 15 residues. The CDR3 nucleotides are TGTGCCAGCAGTTCATCGCCAGGGGGCGTTGAAAAACTGTTTTTT. Its translation: CASSSSPGGVEKLFF.

This clone was recorded only once. The chain employs TRBV10-3 and TRBJ1-2; tentative D call: TRBD1 (5 bases). Trimming cost V 6 bases and J 1 base, with 15 bases left between them. In germline, CDR1 is ENHRY, CDR2 SYGVKD. The CDR3 spans 15 residues. Here the CDR3 DNA reads TGTGCCATCAGCGACCACGGACAAGATAACTATGGCTACACCTTC. The encoded protein is CAISDHGQDNYGYTF.

V and J are TRBV6-5 and TRBJ2-1; D call uncertain. Trimming removed 4 bases at V and 2 bases at J, with 3 bases between. The CDR3 is 12 residues long. Germline CDR1 reads MNHEY; CDR2 reads SVGAGI. CDR3: CASSSPYNEQFF. DNA for the CDR3: TGTGCCAGCAGTTCTCCCTACAATGAGCAGTTCTTC.

The chain joins TRBV5-1 to TRBJ2-1, with 7 bases identical to TRBD1. The ends lost 4 bases at V and 0 bases at J; junction bases unmatched: 13. This CDR3 is 18 amino acids long. Germline CDR1 reads SGHRS; CDR2 reads YFSETQ. The CDR3 DNA is TGCGCCAGCAGCCAAACCGGGACAGCAATGAACTCCTACAATGAGCAGTTCTTC. It translates to CASSQTGTAMNSYNEQFF.

The gene calls are TRBV6-2 or TRBV6-3 and TRBJ1-5, with TRBD1 identical over 7 bases. From germline, CDR1 is MNHEY and CDR2 SVGEGT. The CDR3 extends over 14 amino acids. V lost 0 bases, J lost 7 bases, and 3 bases stayed unmatched. The CDR3 sequence: CASSYSGQSQPQHF. The CDR3 DNA follows: TGTGCCAGCAGTTACTCGGGACAGTCACAGCCCCAGCATTTT.

This clone has a single count. V gene TRBV28 combines with J gene TRBJ2-3, with a weak D call TRBD1 (5 bases). This CDR3 comprises 13 residues. Per the germline V gene, CDR1 is MDHEN and CDR2 is SYDVKM. V was pared by 7 bases and J by 2 bases, with 10 bases between. The CDR3 reads CASTGHHTDTQYF. The CDR3 nucleotides are TGTGCCAGCACCGGACATCACACAGATACGCAGTATTTT.